What follows is one T cell receptor (beta chain) and its context. Its specificity is not known. This record comes from a study of response to subunit inactivated influenza vaccine. Study outcomes and limitations: Each seasonal influenza vaccination recruits few new T cells, the authors suggested.

The CDR3 has 12 amino acids. Germline assignment: CDR1 SGHDT and CDR2 YYEEEE. The germline V and J ends were trimmed by 1 base and 5 bases, with 4 bases remaining between them. TCRdb analysed the RT-PCR reads with MiXCR anew, one entry per CDR3 protein. The data contain roughly 190,000 distinct CDR3 sequences, roughly an eighth of them singletons. The source material was CD8+ T cells sorted from PBMCs, sampled about 5 days after vaccination. The chain has TRBV5-6 and TRBJ2-1; D is unclear. The receptor comes from a man in his forties or fifties who received an inactivated influenza vaccine. This CDR3 reads CASSLIDNEQFF. For the CDR3, the DNA is TGTGCCAGCAGCTTGATTGACAATGAGCAGTTCTTC.